This paragraph covers one TCR beta chain sequence. Antigen specificity is unknown. This specimen comes from a study of T-cell reconstitution after alpha-beta-depleted transplantation in children. Library preparation (for TCRbeta) was performed with unique molecular identifiers. TCRdb fed the PCR reads into MiXCR, producing one record per CDR3 protein. The table lists about 870,000 distinct CDR3 sequences, under 20% of them singletons. Study conclusions and caveats: One year post-transplant, T-cell counts and diversity were largely derived from T cells produced anew. The high TCRbeta diversity at day 60 in some patients came from surviving recipient T cells and thymic progenitors. Two months or so post-transplant, alpha-beta T cells reportedly derived from several hundred expanded graft clones.

Germline V gene data show CDR1 as DFQATT and CDR2 as SNEGSKA (reference sequence). CDR3 length: 14 amino acids. J lost 4 bases, V lost 7 bases, and 8 bases had no gene match. This chain connects TRBV20-1 to TRBJ2-1, with 9 bases fitting TRBD1. The sequences come from PBMCs, mostly from graft donor cells, collected 360 days after TCRalphabeta/CD19-depleted stem cell transplant. This sequence originates from a male patient younger than 18 who had a stem cell transplant for acute lymphoblastic leukemia, so the T cells may come from the graft donor. CDR3 DNA sequence: TGCAGTGGCCCGACAGGGGGAGGGTACAATGAGCAGTTCTTC. Encoded protein: CSGPTGGGYNEQFF.